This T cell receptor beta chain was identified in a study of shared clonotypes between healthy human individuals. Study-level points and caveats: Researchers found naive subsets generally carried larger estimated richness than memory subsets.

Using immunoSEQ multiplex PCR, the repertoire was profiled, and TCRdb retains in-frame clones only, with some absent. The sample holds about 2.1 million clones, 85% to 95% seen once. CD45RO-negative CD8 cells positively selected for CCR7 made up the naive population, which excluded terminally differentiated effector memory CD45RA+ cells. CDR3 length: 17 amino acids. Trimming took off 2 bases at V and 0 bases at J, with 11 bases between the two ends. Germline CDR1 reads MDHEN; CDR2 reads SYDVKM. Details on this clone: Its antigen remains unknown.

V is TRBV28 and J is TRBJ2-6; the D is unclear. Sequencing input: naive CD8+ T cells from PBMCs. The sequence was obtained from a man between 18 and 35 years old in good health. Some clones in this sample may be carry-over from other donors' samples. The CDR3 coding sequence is TGTGCCAGCAGTTTAAGTCTATATCTCTCTGGGGCCAACGTCCTGACTTTC. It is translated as CASSLSLYLSGANVLTF.